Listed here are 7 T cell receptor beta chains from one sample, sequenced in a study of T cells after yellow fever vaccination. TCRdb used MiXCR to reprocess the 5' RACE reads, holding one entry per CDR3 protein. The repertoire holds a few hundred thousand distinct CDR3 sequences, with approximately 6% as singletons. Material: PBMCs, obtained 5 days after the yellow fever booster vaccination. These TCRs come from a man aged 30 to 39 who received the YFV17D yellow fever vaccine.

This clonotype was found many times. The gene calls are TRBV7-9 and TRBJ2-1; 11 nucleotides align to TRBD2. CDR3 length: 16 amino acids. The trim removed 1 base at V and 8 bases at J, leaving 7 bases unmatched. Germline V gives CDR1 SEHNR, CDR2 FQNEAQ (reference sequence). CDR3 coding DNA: TGTGCCAGCAGCTTAGGTAGCGGGAGGGCCTGGGATGAGCAGTTCTTC. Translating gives CASSLGSGRAWDEQFF.

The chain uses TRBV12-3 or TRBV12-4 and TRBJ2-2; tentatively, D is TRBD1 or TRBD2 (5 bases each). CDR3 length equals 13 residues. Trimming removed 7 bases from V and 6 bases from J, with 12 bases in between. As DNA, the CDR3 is TGTGCCAGCAAAGGGACGGAGGCCGGGGAGCTGTTTTTT. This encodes CASKGTEAGELFF.

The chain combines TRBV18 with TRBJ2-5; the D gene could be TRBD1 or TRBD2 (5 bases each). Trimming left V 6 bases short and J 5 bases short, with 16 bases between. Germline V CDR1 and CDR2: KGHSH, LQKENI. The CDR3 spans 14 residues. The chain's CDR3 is CASSLGTATETQYF. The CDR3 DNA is TGTGCCAGCTCTCTCGGGACCGCGACGGAGACCCAGTACTTC. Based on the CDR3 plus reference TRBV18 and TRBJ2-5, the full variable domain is NAGVMQNPRHLVRRRGQEARLRCSPMKGHSHVYWYRQLPEEGLKFMVYLQKENIIDESGMPKERFSAEFPKEGPSILRIQQVVRGDSAAYFCASSLGTATETQYFGPGTRLLVL.

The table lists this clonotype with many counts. The CDR3 region is CASSGRGANTGELFF. CDR3 nucleotide sequence: TGTGCCAGCAGCGGACGAGGCGCGAACACCGGGGAGCTGTTTTTT. The chain combines TRBV4-2 with TRBJ2-2; D call uncertain. Germline values: CDR1 LGHNA, CDR2 YNFKEQ. The CDR3 is 15 amino acids. Trimming stripped 5 bases from V and 0 bases from J, with 10 bases between.

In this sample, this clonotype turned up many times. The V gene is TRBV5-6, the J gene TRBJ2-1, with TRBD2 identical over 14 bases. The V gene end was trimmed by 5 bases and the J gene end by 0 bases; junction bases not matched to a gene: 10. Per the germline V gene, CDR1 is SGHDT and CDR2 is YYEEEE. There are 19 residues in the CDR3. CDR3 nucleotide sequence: TGTGCCAGCAGTCCACGGACTAGCGGGAGGACTAGCTCCTACAATGAGCAGTTCTTC. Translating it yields CASSPRTSGRTSSYNEQFF.

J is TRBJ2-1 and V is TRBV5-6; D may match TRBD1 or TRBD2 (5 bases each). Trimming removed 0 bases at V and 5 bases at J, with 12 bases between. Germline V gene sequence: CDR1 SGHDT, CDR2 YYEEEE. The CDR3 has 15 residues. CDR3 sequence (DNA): TGTGCCAGCAGCTTGGGTTCAGGGAGCAACAATGAGCAGTTCTTC. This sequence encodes CASSLGSGSNNEQFF.

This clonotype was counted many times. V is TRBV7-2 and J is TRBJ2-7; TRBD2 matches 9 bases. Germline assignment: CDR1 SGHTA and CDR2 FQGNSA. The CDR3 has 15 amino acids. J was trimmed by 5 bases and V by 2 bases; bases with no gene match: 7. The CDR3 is CASSLLLAGGNEQYF. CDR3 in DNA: TGTGCCAGCAGCTTATTGTTGGCGGGAGGGAACGAGCAGTACTTC.